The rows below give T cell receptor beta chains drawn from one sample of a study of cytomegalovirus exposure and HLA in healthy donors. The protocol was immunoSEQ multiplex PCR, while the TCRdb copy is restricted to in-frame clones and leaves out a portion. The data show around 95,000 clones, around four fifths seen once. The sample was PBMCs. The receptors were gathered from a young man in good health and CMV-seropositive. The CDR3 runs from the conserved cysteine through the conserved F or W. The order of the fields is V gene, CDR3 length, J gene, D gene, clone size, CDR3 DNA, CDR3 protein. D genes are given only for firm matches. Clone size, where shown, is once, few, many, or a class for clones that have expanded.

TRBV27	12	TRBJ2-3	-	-	TGTGCCAGCAGTTTGGAGGGTAGGAAGAAGTATTTT	CASSLEGRKKYF
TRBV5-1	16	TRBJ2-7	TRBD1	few	TGCGCCAGCAGCGTAAGGACAGGGTTAGAATCCTACGAGCAGTACTTC	CASSVRTGLESYEQYF
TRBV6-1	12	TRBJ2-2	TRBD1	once	TGTGCCAGCAGGAGGGGGCTGGGGGAGCTGTTTTTT	CASRRGLGELFF
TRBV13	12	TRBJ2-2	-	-	TGTGCCAGCAGCTTCTTAACCGGGGAGCTGTTTTTT	CASSFLTGELFF
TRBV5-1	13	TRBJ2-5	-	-	TGCGCCAGCAGCCAGGGATATGTAGAGACCCAGTACTTC	CASSQGYVETQYF
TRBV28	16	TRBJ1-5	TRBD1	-	TGTGCCAGCAGTTTATGGTTACAGGGGGGGGATCAGCCCCAGCATTTT	CASSLWLQGGDQPQHF
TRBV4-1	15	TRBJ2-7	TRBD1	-	TGCGCCAGCAGCCAACCGGGACAGGCCGACTACGAGCAGTACTTC	CASSQPGQADYEQYF
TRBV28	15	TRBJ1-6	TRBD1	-	TGTGCCAGCCGCTTCTGGACAGGCGAATATTCACCCCTCCACTTT	CASRFWTGEYSPLHF
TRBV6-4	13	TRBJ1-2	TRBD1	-	TGTGCCAGCAGTGCCTCGACAGGGCATGGCTACACCTTC	CASSASTGHGYTF
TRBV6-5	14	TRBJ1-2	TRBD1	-	TGTGCCAGCAGTGAAGAGGCAGGGGGCAGCGGCTACACCTTC	CASSEEAGGSGYTF
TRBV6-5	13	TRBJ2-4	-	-	TGTGCCACCCGAGGGCAGGGGGGATACATTCAGTACTTC	CATRGQGGYIQYF
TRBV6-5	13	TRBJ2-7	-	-	TGTGCCAGCAGGACCAGGGAAGTCTACGAGCAGTACTTC	CASRTREVYEQYF
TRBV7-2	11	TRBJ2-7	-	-	TGTGCCAGCAGCTTAAGCTACGAGCAGTACTTC	CASSLSYEQYF
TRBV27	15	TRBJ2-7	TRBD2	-	TGTGCCAGCAGTTCGTTCGGGAGGAGCTCCTACGAGCAGTACTTC	CASSSFGRSSYEQYF
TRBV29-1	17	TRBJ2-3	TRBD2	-	TGCAGCGGCCGGGGGACTAGCGGGAGGGGGGGCACAGATACGCAGTATTTT	CSGRGTSGRGGTDTQYF
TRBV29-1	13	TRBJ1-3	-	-	TGCAGCGTTACAGGGCCACCCGGAAACACCATATATTTT	CSVTGPPGNTIYF